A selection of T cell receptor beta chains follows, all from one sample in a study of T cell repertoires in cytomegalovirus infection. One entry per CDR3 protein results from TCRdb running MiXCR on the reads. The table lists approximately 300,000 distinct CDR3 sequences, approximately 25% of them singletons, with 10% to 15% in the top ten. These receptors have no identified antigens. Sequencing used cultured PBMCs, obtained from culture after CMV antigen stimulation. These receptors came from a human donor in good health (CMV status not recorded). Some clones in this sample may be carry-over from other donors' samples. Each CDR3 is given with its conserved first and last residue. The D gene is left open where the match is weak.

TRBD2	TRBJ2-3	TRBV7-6	CASSGGLAGYNTQYF
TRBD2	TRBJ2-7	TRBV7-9	CASSLTGLAGSPYEQYF
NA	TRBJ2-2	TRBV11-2	CASSTLNTGELFF
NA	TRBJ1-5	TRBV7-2	CASSLAAEGHQHF
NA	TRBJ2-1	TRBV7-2	CASSLVYLYEQFF
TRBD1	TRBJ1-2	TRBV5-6	CASSRGTGLFYGYTF
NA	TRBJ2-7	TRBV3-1	CASSQDWGPGEQYF
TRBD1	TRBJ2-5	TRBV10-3	CAIKGQGASETQYF
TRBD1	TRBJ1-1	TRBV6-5	CASSAGQGVSEAFF
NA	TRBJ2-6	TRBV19	CATSATGANVLTF
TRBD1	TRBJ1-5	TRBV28	CASSLRDRGPNQPQHF
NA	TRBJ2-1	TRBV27	CASSYRGNEQFF
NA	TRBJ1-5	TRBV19	CASIGVGGNQPQHF
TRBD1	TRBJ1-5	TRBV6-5	CASSYNQGAGQPQHF
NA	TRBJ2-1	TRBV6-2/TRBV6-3	CASSYSSDEQFF
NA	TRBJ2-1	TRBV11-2	CASSRTAMTYNEQFF
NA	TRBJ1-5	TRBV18	CASSQAQGRGQPQHF
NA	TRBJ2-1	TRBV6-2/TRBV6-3	CASRSQALDEQFF
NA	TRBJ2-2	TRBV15	CATSRARQVTGELFF
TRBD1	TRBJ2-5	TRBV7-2	CASSVTSGTGQETQYF
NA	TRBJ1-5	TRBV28	CASGRTVYQPQHF
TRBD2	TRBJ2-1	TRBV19	CASSGRAGSVGEQFF